The following is a TCR beta chain sequence with its context. Its antigen is currently unknown. 60 Vbeta and 13 Jbeta primers were used in PCR. The assay was immunoSEQ multiplex PCR, and TCRdb's table has in-frame clones only and misses some. Among roughly 130,000 clones listed, 70% to 75% were seen once. This entry is derived from a study of cytomegalovirus exposure and HLA in healthy donors. Study-level information: The Caucasian-associated ancestry cluster held 65% to 90% of a few hundred genotyped donors. Overall study results and limits: Several top significant clusters appeared, in a later analysis, to be linked to common viral pathogens.

The CDR3 is 14 residues long. Per the germline V gene, CDR1 is SGHTA and CDR2 is FQGNSA. The ends lost 5 bases at V and 5 bases at J; junction bases unmatched: 7. The V gene is TRBV7-2, the J gene TRBJ2-5, with TRBD1 matching 8 bases. The sequencing sample was made of PBMCs. The sequence was collected from a woman in her 40s in good health and CMV-seropositive. CDR3 nucleotides: TGTGCCAGCAGCCCAGGGGGCGCGGGGGAGACCCAGTACTTC. Translating gives CASSPGGAGETQYF.